This section outlines one T cell receptor (beta chain) sequence together with its context. V shed 8 bases and J shed 0 bases, with 11 bases lying between them. This CDR3 has 14 amino acids. From germline, CDR1 is MNHEY and CDR2 SVGAGI. As processed by the authors: Amplification with reference gene primers provided the estimates of nucleated cell counts. Some clones are missing from TCRdb's copy, which holds only in-frame ones; the method was immunoSEQ multiplex PCR. Clone size and V and J calls were adopted from that table, with D and trimming inferred from the DNA. The sample lists a few hundred thousand clones, roughly 88% seen once, with approximately 3.4% in the top ten. Everyone who took part was 18 to 89 years old, and they came from fewer than 25 US areas. Participants in the exposed group had met a COVID-19 case in the 2 weeks before joining the study. The sample belongs to a study of blood T cell repertoires in COVID-19. The overall study: In each case, the material was cDNA or gDNA derived from T cells, B-cell-depleted T cells, or PBMCs.

This receptor was obtained from a middle-aged woman who had been exposed to COVID-19. V usage is TRBV6-5 and J usage is TRBJ1-3; D ambiguous. Sequencing was carried out using PBMCs or T cells enriched from blood (not recorded which). The DNA of the CDR3 is TGTGCCAGCGGCCCAGGCAGCTCTGGAAACACCATATATTTT. Translation: CASGPGSSGNTIYF.